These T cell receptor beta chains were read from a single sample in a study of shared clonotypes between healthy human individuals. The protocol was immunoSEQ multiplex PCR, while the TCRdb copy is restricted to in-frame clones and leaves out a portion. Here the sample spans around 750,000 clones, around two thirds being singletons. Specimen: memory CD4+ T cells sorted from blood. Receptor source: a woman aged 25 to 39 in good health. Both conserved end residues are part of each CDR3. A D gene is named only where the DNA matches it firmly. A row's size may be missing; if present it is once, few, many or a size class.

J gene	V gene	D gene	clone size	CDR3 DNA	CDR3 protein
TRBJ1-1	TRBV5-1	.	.	TGCGCCAGCAGCTTGGTAACCGGGGGGTTCAGCACTGAAGCTTTCTTT	CASSLVTGGFSTEAFF
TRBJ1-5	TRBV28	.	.	TGTGCCAGCAGTTCTGCAGGGGAGGGCAATCAGCCCCAGCATTTT	CASSSAGEGNQPQHF
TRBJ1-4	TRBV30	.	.	TGTGCCTGGAAGGCGGGCAGACCTAATGAAAAACTGTTTTTT	CAWKAGRPNEKLFF
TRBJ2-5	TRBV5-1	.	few	TGCGCCAGCAGCTCCTCCTCACTAGGCCAAGAGACCCAGTACTTC	CASSSSSLGQETQYF
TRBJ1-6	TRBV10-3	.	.	TGTGCCATCAGACAGGGTAGAGAGTCTTCACCCCTCCACTTT	CAIRQGRESSPLHF
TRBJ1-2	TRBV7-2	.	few	TGTGCCAGCAGCTTGGACAGCAACTATGGCTACACCTTC	CASSLDSNYGYTF
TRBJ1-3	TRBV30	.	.	TGTGCCTGGAGTGTACCAGGGGATCCGGGACCGGTAGGAAACACCATATATTTT	CAWSVPGDPGPVGNTIYF
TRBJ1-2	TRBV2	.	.	TGTGCCAGCAGCAGGGGAGCTAACTATGGCTACACCTTC	CASSRGANYGYTF
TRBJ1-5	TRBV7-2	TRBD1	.	TGTGCCAGCAGCTTGGACAGGAGTAGCAATCAGCCCCAGCATTTT	CASSLDRSSNQPQHF
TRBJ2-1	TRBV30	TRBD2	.	TGTGCCTGGAGTGAACTAGCGGGAGAGGTCTACAATGAGCAGTTCTTC	CAWSELAGEVYNEQFF
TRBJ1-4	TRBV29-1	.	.	TGCAGCGCCTTACAAGAAAAACTGTTTTTT	CSALQEKLFF
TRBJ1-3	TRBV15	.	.	TGTGCCACCGTCTCCGGAAACACCATATATTTT	CATVSGNTIYF
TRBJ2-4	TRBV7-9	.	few	TGTGCCAGCAGCTCGGAGATACTAGCCAAAAACATTCAGTACTTC	CASSSEILAKNIQYF
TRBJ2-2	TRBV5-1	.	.	TGCGCCAGCAGCCTTGGGGACGTGAACACCGGGGAGCTGTTTTTT	CASSLGDVNTGELFF
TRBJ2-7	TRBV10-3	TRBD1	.	TGTGCCATCAGTGGCCGGGACAGCTCCTACGAGCAGTACTTC	CAISGRDSSYEQYF
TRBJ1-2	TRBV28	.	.	TGTGCCAGCCAGACAGGCCTCTATGGCTACACCTTC	CASQTGLYGYTF
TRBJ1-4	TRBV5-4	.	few	TGTGCCAGCAGCTTCTGGAATGAAAAACTGTTTTTT	CASSFWNEKLFF
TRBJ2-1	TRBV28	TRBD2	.	TGTGCCAGCAGCCCCGCCGGGACTACCTACAATGAGCAGTTCTTC	CASSPAGTTYNEQFF
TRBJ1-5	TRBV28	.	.	TGTGCCAGCAGTCCACTCAGGGGAAATCAGCCCCAGCATTTT	CASSPLRGNQPQHF
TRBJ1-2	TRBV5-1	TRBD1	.	TGCGCCAGCAGCTACGCAGGGGGAGTTAACTATGGCTACACCTTC	CASSYAGGVNYGYTF
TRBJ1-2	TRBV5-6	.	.	TGTGCCAGCAGCTTGGAAGGAAACTGGGTGGGCTACACCTTC	CASSLEGNWVGYTF
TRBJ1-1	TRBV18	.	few	TGTGCCAGCTCACAGGGGAACGGGAACACTGAAGCTTTCTTT	CASSQGNGNTEAFF
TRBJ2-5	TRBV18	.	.	TGTGCCAGCTCACGGTGGGGACTCCAAGAGACCCAGTACTTC	CASSRWGLQETQYF